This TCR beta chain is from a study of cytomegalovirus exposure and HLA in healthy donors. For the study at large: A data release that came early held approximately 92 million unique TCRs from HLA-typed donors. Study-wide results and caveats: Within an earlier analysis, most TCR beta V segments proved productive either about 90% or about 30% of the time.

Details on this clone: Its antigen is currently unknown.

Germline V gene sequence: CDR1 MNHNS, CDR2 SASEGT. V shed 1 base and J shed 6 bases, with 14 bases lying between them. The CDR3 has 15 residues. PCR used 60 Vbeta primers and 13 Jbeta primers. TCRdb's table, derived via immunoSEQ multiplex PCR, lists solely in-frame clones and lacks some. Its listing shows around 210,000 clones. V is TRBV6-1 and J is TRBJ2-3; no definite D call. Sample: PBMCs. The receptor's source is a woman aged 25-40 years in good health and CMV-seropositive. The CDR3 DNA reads TGTGCCAGCAGTGAAGGAACCTATCGTCCCGATACGCAGTATTTT. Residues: CASSEGTYRPDTQYF.